The source of this TCR beta chain is a study of CD8 T cells in ankylosing spondylitis. The junction had 6 bases not matched to a gene; V was cut back by 3 bases and J by 4 bases. From germline, CDR1 is SGHVS and CDR2 FNYEAQ. This CDR3 contains 15 residues. Making the TCR beta libraries involved quantitative 5'-RACE with molecular barcodes. MiXCR, run by TCRdb on the 5' RACE reads, gives a single entry per CDR3 protein. The sample holds 250,000 to 350,000 distinct CDR3 sequences, less than 25% seen once. This clonotype appeared once. Its antigen is currently unknown. Regarding the study as a whole: Some motif variants were previously reported in reactive arthritis synovial fluid and blood. In ankylosing spondylitis blood, a motif of roughly 8 highly homologous TCR beta variants appeared characteristic. Enrichment of disease-linked clones was reportedly significant in matched ankylosing spondylitis synovial fluid.

Sequencing was performed on blood, either unsorted or a sorted T cell fraction (not recorded which). This rearrangement joins TRBV7-6 to TRBJ2-1, with 7 nucleotides matching TRBD2. The sequence derives from a female donor with ankylosing spondylitis or in good health (not recorded which). The chain's CDR3 is CASSLGGGKYNEQFF. CDR3 DNA sequence: TGTGCCAGCAGCTTGGGGGGAGGGAAATACAATGAGCAGTTCTTC.